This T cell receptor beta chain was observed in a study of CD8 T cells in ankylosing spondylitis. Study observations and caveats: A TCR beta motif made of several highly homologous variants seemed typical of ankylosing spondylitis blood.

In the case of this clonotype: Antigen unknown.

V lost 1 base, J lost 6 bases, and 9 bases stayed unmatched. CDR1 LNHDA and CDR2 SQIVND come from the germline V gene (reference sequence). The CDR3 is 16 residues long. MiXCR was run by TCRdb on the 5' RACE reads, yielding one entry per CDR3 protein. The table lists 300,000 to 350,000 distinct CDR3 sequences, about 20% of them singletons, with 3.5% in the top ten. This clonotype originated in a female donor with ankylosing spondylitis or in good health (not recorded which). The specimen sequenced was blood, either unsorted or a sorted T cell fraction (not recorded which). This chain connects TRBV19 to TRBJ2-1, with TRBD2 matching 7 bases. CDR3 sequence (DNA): TGTGCCAGTAGTATAGGGGGACTACAAACCTCCAATGAGCAGTTCTTC. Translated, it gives CASSIGGLQTSNEQFF.